These 12 T cell receptor beta chains came from one sample sequenced in a study of metastatic and nonmetastatic thyroid tumors. No patient had received any treatment before thyroid surgery. Using MiXCR, TCRdb re-called clones from the PCR reads. Among 45,000 to 65,000 clones, approximately 22% were seen once, and the ten largest hold roughly 4%. Sequencing was done on a sample of blood. The receptors shown here come from a female donor with papillary thyroid cancer or a benign thyroid nodule (not recorded which). Some clones in this sample may be carry-over from other donors' samples.

In the case of this clone: Mismatch with germline at one junction end may stem from a read error. The V call is TRBV20-1, the J call TRBJ2-1, with D tentatively TRBD1 (6 bases). This CDR3 region has 17 residues. The germline V gene encodes CDR1 DFQATT and CDR2 SNEGSKA (reference sequence). DNA for the CDR3: TGCGGTGCTAGACTCCCGCAGGGGTCGAGAGGTCGAGATGAGCAGTTCTTC. This translates into CGARLPQGSRGRDEQFF.

This chain links TRBV4-1 with TRBJ2-5, with 7 bases identical to TRBD1. V dropped 4 bases and J dropped 6; count of bases not matched to a gene: 17. The CDR3 spans 17 residues. CDR1 and CDR2 (germline): MGHRA, YSYEKL. The CDR3 DNA is TGCGCCAGCAGCCTCGGAAAGGGACAGATCCAATTGAAGACCCAGTACTTC. Encoded protein: CASSLGKGQIQLKTQYF.

This clone showed up many times. This sequence joins TRBV18 and TRBJ2-3; D unclear. The germline CDR1 and CDR2 sequences are KGHSH and LQKENI. Trimming removed 0 bases at V and 3 bases at J, with 7 bases between. The CDR3 totals 14 residues. CDR3 DNA sequence: TGTGCCAGCTCACCACCCAGCAGAACAGATACGCAGTATTTT. Translating gives CASSPPSRTDTQYF. Full variable domain (outside the CDR3, taken from reference TRBV18 and TRBJ2-3): NAGVMQNPRHLVRRRGQEARLRCSPMKGHSHVYWYRQLPEEGLKFMVYLQKENIIDESGMPKERFSAEFPKEGPSILRIQQVVRGDSAAYFCASSPPSRTDTQYFGPGTRLTVL.

This clone was seen ten or more times. A much larger clone is a single base away; this may be a read error. Other nucleotide sequences from this sample produce the same CDR3. The V gene is TRBV20-1, the J gene TRBJ2-3, with 8 bases identical to TRBD1. Looked up from germline, CDR1 is DFQATT and CDR2 is SNEGSKA (reference sequence). CDR3 size: 16 residues. As DNA, the CDR3 is TGCAGCGCTAGAGATCCCTCGACAGGGGACACAGATACGCAGTATTTT. Translation: CSARDPSTGDTDTQYF.

In this sample, this clone turned up many times. The V and J genes are TRBV5-1 and TRBJ1-4; D possibly corresponds to TRBD1 (5 bases). The germline gives CDR1 SGHRS, CDR2 YFSETQ. V lost 5 bases and J 0 bases, leaving 14 bases between the germline ends. CDR3 length equals 16 residues. The chain's CDR3 is CASRARDAATNEKLFF. The DNA of the CDR3 is TGCGCCAGCAGGGCCCGGGACGCAGCAACTAATGAAAAACTGTTTTTT. The full variable domain, with the rest looked up from reference TRBV5-1 and TRBJ1-4, is KAGVTQTPRYLIKTRGQQVTLSCSPISGHRSVSWYQQTPGQGLQFLFEYFSETQRNKGNFPGRFSGRQFSNSRSEMNVSTLELGDSALYLCASRARDAATNEKLFFGSGTQLSVL.

V usage is TRBV28 and J usage is TRBJ2-1; D possibly matches TRBD1 or TRBD2 (5 bases each). Germline CDR1 is MDHEN and CDR2 is SYDVKM. This CDR3 comprises 15 residues. V lost 5 bases, J lost 13 bases, and 24 bases lay in between. CDR3 nucleotides: TGTGCCAGCAGTGACCGGGACCCATCCTACAATTATCAGTTCTTC. Its translation: CASSDRDPSYNYQFF.

This clone was detected ten times or more. The chain combines TRBV3-1 with TRBJ2-1; D is uncertain. V was cut by 5 bases and J by 5 bases, with 7 bases left in between. This CDR3 comprises 12 residues. The V gene's germline CDR1 is LGHDT and CDR2 YNNKEL (reference sequence). CDR3 loop: CASSSYDNEQFF. The CDR3 nucleotides are TGTGCCAGCAGCTCGTATGACAATGAGCAGTTCTTC.

This clone was seen many times. The V gene is TRBV7-9, the J gene TRBJ2-5, with 7 bases fitting TRBD2. The CDR3 extends over 13 amino acids. Germline CDR1 reads SEHNR; CDR2 reads FQNEAQ (reference sequence). V gave up 3 bases and J gave up 5 bases; unmatched junction bases: 3. CDR3 in amino acids: CASSFQGGETQYF. In DNA form, the CDR3 reads TGTGCCAGCAGCTTCCAGGGAGGGGAGACCCAGTACTTC.

Points on this clone: This may be a read error: a much more frequent sequence differs by one nucleotide. The chain combines TRBV29-1 with TRBJ1-6; 9 bases match TRBD1. Germline CDR1 and CDR2: SQVTM and ANQGSEA. CDR3 size: 13 residues. The junction had 11 bases not matched to a gene; V was cut back by 6 bases and J by 14 bases. This CDR3 reads CSVAGQGRGALHF. The CDR3 DNA is TGCAGCGTCGCGGGACAGGGCAGAGGCGCCCTCCACTTT.

This clone was recorded at least ten times. Just one base apart from a much larger clone, this may be a read error. The rearrangement uses TRBV6-1 and TRBJ2-7; D not resolved. V dropped 6 bases and J dropped 4 bases, with 19 bases sitting between them. The germline gives CDR1 MNHNS, CDR2 SASEGT. The CDR3 has 15 amino acids. This CDR3 is CASRDPLRLTYEQYF. The CDR3 DNA is TGTGCCAGCAGGGACCCGTTACGCCTCACTTACGAGCAGTACTTC.

About this clone: At one boundary the junction diverges from the germline segment, which might be a read error. The chain's CDR3 is CASRQEGLEGAYEQYF. The CDR3 DNA follows: TGCGCCAGCAGACAAGAGGGGCTAGAGGGAGCCTACGAGCAGTACTTC. The chain links TRBV4-1 to TRBJ2-7, with D tentatively TRBD1 or TRBD2 (5 bases each). Germline lookup yields CDR1 MGHRA and CDR2 YSYEKL. The CDR3 is made up of 16 amino acids.

This clone showed up many times. At the DNA level, this CDR3 is encoded by other sequences in the same sample as well. The chain combines TRBV19 with TRBJ2-3; TRBD1 matches 8 bases. Per the germline V gene, CDR1 is LNHDA and CDR2 is SQIVND (reference sequence). This CDR3 is built from 13 residues. The trim removed 4 bases at V and 6 bases at J, leaving 3 bases unmatched. The CDR3 reads CASSRTGTDTQYF. The DNA of the CDR3 is TGTGCCAGTAGTAGGACAGGGACCGATACGCAGTATTTT.